These T cell receptor beta chains were read from a single sample in a study of blood T cell repertoires in COVID-19. This table comes from immunoSEQ multiplex PCR, and its TCRdb copy is limited to in-frame clones, with some not included. Found here are roughly 250,000 clones, roughly four fifths of them singletons; the top ten hold around 1.9%. The sequenced material came from peripheral blood. These receptors came from a woman older than 75 with acute or convalescent COVID-19. Both conserved end residues are part of each CDR3. For some rows the clone size is stated as once, few or many, or as a class when expanded; others skip it.

V gene,clone size,J gene,CDR3 protein
TRBV6-6,NA,TRBJ2-7,CASSYLIAGITYEQYF
TRBV6-5,NA,TRBJ2-3,CASSYHSGRGTDTQYF
TRBV7-2,NA,TRBJ2-6,CASSLGSGQFGANVLTF
TRBV28,NA,TRBJ1-5,CASSLVQGVNQPQHF
TRBV6-4,NA,TRBJ2-1,CASSDLGQGNNEQFF
TRBV6-2/TRBV6-3,NA,TRBJ2-2,CASSYQGLLNTGELFF
TRBV29-1,NA,TRBJ1-5,CSVIRDINQPQHF
TRBV5-1,NA,TRBJ2-5,CASSLGQAQETQYF
TRBV7-6,NA,TRBJ2-1,CASSLDRVPYNEQFF
TRBV18,NA,TRBJ2-7,CASSQDRLVYEQYF
TRBV2,NA,TRBJ2-7,CASNRGTSGRRNEQYF
TRBV11-3,NA,TRBJ2-1,CASSLRAGGPSQTKQFF
TRBV7-2,once,TRBJ2-2,CASSPRLAGVTGELFF
TRBV7-9,NA,TRBJ1-1,CASSPGGVGLTEAFF
TRBV20-1,NA,TRBJ1-2,CSARVAAGPTF
TRBV4-1,NA,TRBJ1-5,CASSQDLGAPGQPSNQPQHF
TRBV7-9,NA,TRBJ2-1,CASTVPTSGNFNEQFF
TRBV2,NA,TRBJ2-1,CASSERMGLAGDNEQFF
TRBV7-9,NA,TRBJ2-7,CASSLNRDEQYF
TRBV7-2,once,TRBJ1-2,CASSSRQRNYGYTF
TRBV7-2,NA,TRBJ1-1,CASYPESTEAFF
TRBV29-1,NA,TRBJ1-1,CSVLETGPNTEAFF
TRBV6-2/TRBV6-3,NA,TRBJ1-2,CASSYSARGSGYTF
TRBV15,NA,TRBJ2-1,CATSRGRGSSYNEQFF
TRBV4-1,NA,TRBJ1-5,CASSQLEAPSNQPQHF
TRBV6-6,NA,TRBJ2-6,CASSQRDRGIRGANVLTF
TRBV3-1/TRBV3-2,NA,TRBJ1-2,CASSQGQGASGYTF
TRBV5-4,NA,TRBJ1-2,CASSLADRAYYGYTF
TRBV29-1,NA,TRBJ1-1,CSVGTGGTEAFF
TRBV3-1/TRBV3-2,NA,TRBJ2-4,CASSQLAGGIAKNIQYF
TRBV7-2,NA,TRBJ2-1,CASSSRDSTYNEQFF
TRBV6-5,NA,TRBJ1-1,CASSYDNIAEAFF
TRBV11-3,NA,TRBJ2-1,CARKRDRAFNEQFF
TRBV3-1/TRBV3-2,many,TRBJ1-1,CASSYGQGGFAEAFF
TRBV5-5,NA,TRBJ2-4,CASSLSQEGRSKNIQYF
TRBV24-1,NA,TRBJ2-5,CATSDTSGTAETQYF
TRBV3-1/TRBV3-2,few,TRBJ1-2,CASSLRRGARGYTF
TRBV9,NA,TRBJ2-7,CASSRDAGSEQYF
TRBV10-1,NA,TRBJ2-3,CASSESKVAEGTYDTQYF
TRBV18,NA,TRBJ1-2,CASSPTGTAQEGYTF
TRBV28,NA,TRBJ1-2,CASSSFLPYSGTGEVYGYTF
TRBV20-1,few,TRBJ2-1,CSATDNEQFF
TRBV10-3,NA,TRBJ1-1,CAIRDGMNTEAFF
TRBV3-1/TRBV3-2,NA,TRBJ2-6,CASSQVRGGKPSGANVLTF
TRBV4-2,NA,TRBJ1-1,CASSQAVSKGTEAFF
TRBV12-5,NA,TRBJ2-2,CASGLLRTSGNTGELFF
TRBV5-4,NA,TRBJ1-2,CASSSGTANYGYTF
TRBV7-8,once,TRBJ2-2,CASSLAGITTGELFF
TRBV3-1/TRBV3-2,NA,TRBJ1-2,CASSQAWDRAQPGYTF
TRBV28,once,TRBJ2-7,CASSRGNEQYF
TRBV6-6,once,TRBJ1-4,CASSKGSPNEKLFF
TRBV15,NA,TRBJ1-2,CATSRERVGYGYTF
TRBV6-5,NA,TRBJ1-6,CASSSDGRISPLHF
TRBV6-6,NA,TRBJ1-2,CASSGQYGYTF
TRBV6-5,NA,TRBJ1-2,CASRGTDGYTF